The 30 T cell receptor beta chains reported below all come from one sample, sequenced in a study of blood T cells in healthy people across ages. A J-beta primer mix and a sample-barcoded 5' primer were used in a second PCR of about 7 to 11 cycles. TCRdb re-analysed the 5' RACE reads in MiXCR, keeping a single row per CDR3 protein. The data show about 680,000 distinct CDR3 sequences, over 45% seen once. The sequenced sample was blood. The receptors were sampled from an older woman in good health.

The sample holds a few counts of this clonotype. The genes are TRBV7-9 and TRBJ2-5, with 10 bases lining up with TRBD1. Germline trimming cut 5 bases from V and 5 bases from J; bases unmatched to any gene: 5. The germline V gene has CDR1 SEHNR and CDR2 FQNEAQ (reference sequence). The CDR3 totals 14 residues. The CDR3 loop is CASSVTGGKETQYF. CDR3 DNA sequence: TGTGCCAGCAGCGTGACAGGGGGCAAGGAGACCCAGTACTTC.

This chain joins TRBV12-3 or TRBV12-4 and TRBJ2-3; 7 bases match TRBD1. With 5 bases clipped from V and 4 bases from J, the junction kept 12 bases outside the gene matches. The CDR3 runs 16 residues. For the CDR3, the DNA is TGTGCCAGCAGTCGGGACAGTTCACGAGGGGCAGATACGCAGTATTTT. Protein sequence: CASSRDSSRGADTQYF.

The V gene is TRBV18, the J gene TRBJ2-1; possibly TRBD1 for D (6 bases). The length of the CDR3 is 15 residues. The germline CDR1 and CDR2 sequences are KGHSH and LQKENI. Trimming shortened V by 2 bases and J by 3 bases, and 11 bases separated the two germline ends. The CDR3 coding sequence is TGTGCCAGCTCACCAACCGGGACACTCTACAATGAGCAGTTCTTC. Translating gives CASSPTGTLYNEQFF.

This clonotype was seen just once. V usage is TRBV2 and J usage is TRBJ1-4; tentatively, D is TRBD1 (6 bases). Trimming took off 6 bases at V and 7 bases at J, with 21 bases between the two ends. In germline, CDR1 is SNHLY, CDR2 FYNNEI. CDR3 length equals 16 residues. Here the CDR3 reads CASRARPGQAFEKLFF. The CDR3, as DNA: TGTGCCAGCAGAGCCCGACCGGGACAAGCTTTTGAAAAACTGTTTTTT.

The sample holds a few counts of this clonotype. This chain uses TRBV7-2 with TRBJ2-1; no clear D gene. V was pared by 4 bases and J by 4 bases, with 14 bases between. Looked up from germline, CDR1 is SGHTA and CDR2 is FQGNSA. The CDR3 totals 15 residues. The CDR3 here is CASSSTSRPYNEQFF. The DNA of the CDR3 is TGTGCCAGCAGCTCCACATCTAGACCTTACAATGAGCAGTTCTTC.

V is TRBV11-2 and J is TRBJ2-7; TRBD1 aligns across 9 bases. Trimming took 4 bases from V and 5 from J; bases not matched to a gene: 3. The CDR3 totals 13 residues. Germline CDR1 is SGHAT and CDR2 is FQNNGV. The CDR3 DNA reads as TGTGCCAGCAGCTCAGACAGGGGGAACGAGCAGTACTTC. Translated: CASSSDRGNEQYF.

The rearrangement uses TRBV6-5 and TRBJ2-3, with TRBD2 identical over 8 bases. This CDR3 is built from 14 residues. Germline CDR1 is MNHEY and CDR2 is SVGAGI. Trimming cost V 2 bases and J 8 bases; bases outside gene matches: 6. The CDR3 spells CASSYDAGGLTQYF. The DNA of the CDR3 is TGTGCCAGCAGTTACGATGCGGGAGGACTTACGCAGTATTTT.

The V gene is TRBV29-1, the J gene TRBJ2-1, with 9 bases aligning to TRBD1. The V gene end was trimmed by 7 bases and the J gene end by 7 bases; junction bases not matched to a gene: 5. Germline lookup yields CDR1 SQVTM and CDR2 ANQGSEA. This CDR3 region has 12 residues. The CDR3 DNA reads TGCAGCGAACCGGGACAGGGAAATGAGCAGTTCTTC. Translation: CSEPGQGNEQFF.

This clonotype was recorded at least ten times. V gene TRBV5-1 combines with J gene TRBJ2-3, with D perhaps being TRBD1 or TRBD2 (5 bases each). From germline, CDR1 is SGHRS and CDR2 YFSETQ. This CDR3 has 14 amino acids. V was pared by 3 bases and J by 0 bases, with 8 bases between. For the CDR3, the DNA is TGCGCCAGCAGCTCGGGACCAAGCACAGATACGCAGTATTTT. This gives the protein CASSSGPSTDTQYF.

This clonotype showed up many times. V and J are TRBV7-2 and TRBJ2-5, with 8 bases that match TRBD2. CDR3 length equals 15 residues. The germline CDR1 and CDR2 sequences are SGHTA and FQGNSA. Germline trimming cut 1 base from V and 3 bases from J; bases unmatched to any gene: 4. In DNA form, the CDR3 reads TGTGCCAGCAGCTTAGTACCAGCGGGAGAAGAGACCCAGTACTTC. This codes for CASSLVPAGEETQYF.

The J gene is TRBJ1-2, the V gene TRBV11-2, with D unresolved. The CDR3 has 15 residues. Trimming left V 3 bases short and J 5 bases short, with 16 bases between. CDR1 and CDR2 from the germline V gene are SGHAT and FQNNGV. Here the CDR3 DNA reads TGTGCCAGCAGCTTGTTTGGCAGAGGAGAGTATGGCTACACCTTC. Amino acid sequence: CASSLFGRGEYGYTF. The full variable domain, completed using reference TRBV11-2 and TRBJ1-2, is EAGVAQSPRYKIIEKRQSVAFWCNPISGHATLYWYQQILGQGPKLLIQFQNNGVVDDSQLPKDRFSAERLKGVDSTLKIQPAKLEDSAVYLCASSLFGRGEYGYTFGSGTRLTVV.

Regarding this clonotype: At one end, the junction sequence differs from germline, possibly due to a read error. CDR3 DNA: TGTGTCAGCAGCCCCGGGACTAGCGGGAGTCAAATCGGCGAGACCCAGTACTTC. Its protein product is CVSSPGTSGSQIGETQYF. The chain employs TRBV11-2 and TRBJ2-4; 14 bases map to TRBD2. The J call may be faulty, since TRBJ2-5 better matches the DNA end. Per the germline V gene, CDR1 is SGHAT and CDR2 is FQNNGV. The CDR3 has 18 residues.

This sequence joins TRBV27 and TRBJ2-5; 11 bases are a match to TRBD2. Germline trimming cut 4 bases from V and 11 bases from J; bases unmatched to any gene: 12. CDR3 length: 15 amino acids. Germline lookup yields CDR1 MNHEY and CDR2 SMNVEV (reference sequence). CDR3 bases: TGTGCCAGCAGTTGGTCTAGCGGGAGGTCCAGTGAGCAGTACTTC. This gives the protein CASSWSSGRSSEQYF.

This chain uses TRBV7-2 with TRBJ2-7, with 7 bases matching TRBD2. Looked up from germline, CDR1 is SGHTA and CDR2 is FQGNSA. The CDR3 is 14 residues long. J was trimmed by 3 bases and V by 8 bases; bases with no gene match: 10. The CDR3 DNA reads as TGTGCCAGCGGAAAGGGAGGGACTGTCTACGAGCAGTACTTC. Translated, it gives CASGKGGTVYEQYF.

This clonotype was seen more than once but under ten times. The chain employs TRBV7-3 and TRBJ2-1, with D uncertain. The end of the DNA aligns better with TRBJ2-7, so the J call may be wrong. The CDR3 spans 14 residues. The germline V gene encodes CDR1 SGHTA and CDR2 FQGTGA. The CDR3 coding sequence is TGTGCCAGCAGCTTATTCTATGGCGACAATGAGCAGTACTTC. Amino acid sequence: CASSLFYGDNEQYF.

This clonotype has a handful of counts. The gene calls are TRBV7-3 and TRBJ2-3, with a possible D match to TRBD2 (5 bases). The germline V gene has CDR1 SGHTA and CDR2 FQGTGA. V was pared by 6 bases and J by 6 bases, with 13 bases between. This CDR3 region has 13 residues. Written as DNA, the CDR3 is TGTGCCAGCAGGCGGGTCGTTTCCGATACGCAGTATTTT. Its translation: CASRRVVSDTQYF. The full variable domain, completed using reference TRBV7-3 and TRBJ2-3, is GAGVSQTPSNKVTEKGKYVELRCDPISGHTALYWYRQSLGQGPEFLIYFQGTGAADDSGLPNDRFFAVRPEGSVSTLKIQRTERGDSAVYLCASRRVVSDTQYFGPGTRLTVL.

This clonotype was seen more than once but under ten times. The chain has TRBV27 and TRBJ2-1, with 7 bases lining up with TRBD1. Germline trimming cut 5 bases from V and 7 bases from J; bases unmatched to any gene: 8. The germline V gene has CDR1 MNHEY and CDR2 SMNVEV (reference sequence). CDR3 length equals 14 residues. CDR3 residues: CASSSRDRPNEQFF. The CDR3 coding sequence is TGTGCCAGCAGTAGCCGGGACAGACCTAATGAGCAGTTCTTC.

Remarks on this clonotype: At one end the junction does not follow the germline gene, possibly because of a read error. The chain carries TRBV7-9 and TRBJ2-1; D may match TRBD1 or TRBD2 (5 bases each). CDR1 and CDR2 from the germline V gene are SEHNR and FQNEAQ (reference sequence). The CDR3 length is 14 residues. CDR3 amino acids: CASSKWDRWAEKFF. The CDR3 coding sequence is TGTGCCAGCAGCAAATGGGACCGGTGGGCTGAGAAGTTCTTC.

The V call is TRBV20-1, the J call TRBJ1-5; 8 bases line up with TRBD1. V was clipped by 6 bases and J by 7 bases; unmatched bases: 11. The CDR3 consists of 14 residues. Germline V gene lookup returns CDR1 DFQATT and CDR2 SNEGSKA (reference sequence). The CDR3 nucleotides are TGCAGTGCGCCCGACAGGGGATCAGGCCAGCCCCAGCATTTT. Protein product: CSAPDRGSGQPQHF.

This clonotype was observed many times. This chain links TRBV29-1 with TRBJ2-7; D gene ambiguous. Between the trimmed V and J ends, which lost 4 bases and 0 bases, there was a span of 7 bases. This CDR3 spans 12 amino acids. The germline V gene encodes CDR1 SQVTM and CDR2 ANQGSEA. The CDR3 DNA reads as TGCAGCGTTGGGGTGGGCTCCTACGAGCAGTACTTC. Its translation: CSVGVGSYEQYF.

This sequence joins TRBV20-1 and TRBJ1-5, with 10 bases fitting TRBD1. Germline V gene lookup returns CDR1 DFQATT and CDR2 SNEGSKA (reference sequence). The CDR3 is 15 amino acids. The V gene end was trimmed by 4 bases and the J gene end by 4 bases; junction bases not matched to a gene: 7. The CDR3 loop is CSANFRQGANQPQHF. CDR3 nucleotides: TGCAGTGCTAATTTCAGACAGGGGGCGAATCAGCCCCAGCATTTT.

This clonotype occurred a few times. V usage is TRBV6-1 and J usage is TRBJ2-3; D is perhaps TRBD2 (7 bases). The CDR3 runs 16 residues. CDR1 and CDR2 from the germline V gene are MNHNS and SASEGT. V lost 6 bases to trimming and J lost 1 base, with 17 bases between them. The CDR3 protein is CASRRRGGSGTDTQYF. CDR3 DNA: TGTGCCAGCAGGAGAAGGGGGGGGAGCGGCACAGATACGCAGTATTTT.

The table lists this clonotype with a few counts. This chain uses TRBV7-9 with TRBJ2-7; 7 nucleotides align to TRBD1. The junction had 4 bases not matched to a gene; V was cut back by 5 bases and J by 3 bases. The V gene's germline CDR1 is SEHNR and CDR2 FQNEAQ (reference sequence). The CDR3 consists of 13 residues. The CDR3 DNA sequence: TGTGCCAGCAGCCCGGGACAGATCTACGAGCAGTACTTC. This encodes CASSPGQIYEQYF.

Concerning this clonotype itself: At one of its ends the junction is not consistent with the germline gene, which may arise from a read error. The chain is built from TRBV5-5 and TRBJ2-2; 11 positions agree with TRBD2. CDR1 and CDR2 from the germline V gene are SGHKS and YYEKEE (reference sequence). The CDR3 loop spans 16 amino acids. The DNA of the CDR3 is TGTGCCGGCAGCACCGGGACTAGCGGATACACCGGGGAGCTGTTTTTT. Translated, it gives CAGSTGTSGYTGELFF.

Many counts were recorded for this clonotype. V and J are TRBV3-1 and TRBJ2-5, with D perhaps TRBD1 (6 bases). V was shortened by 1 base and J by 4 bases, with 16 bases between the two germline ends. Germline V CDR1 and CDR2: LGHDT, YNNKEL (reference sequence). This CDR3 is built from 16 residues. The CDR3 nucleotides are TGTGCCAGCAGCCAAGGTGATCCTCAGGGGCCAGAGACCCAGTACTTC. Amino acid sequence: CASSQGDPQGPETQYF.

As to this clonotype: The junction departs from the called germline gene at one end, perhaps through a read error. The gene calls are TRBV7-2 and TRBJ2-7; D possibly matches TRBD1 or TRBD2 (5 bases each). Germline CDR1 reads SGHTA; CDR2 reads FQGNSA. CDR3 size: 16 residues. The CDR3 DNA sequence: TGTGCCAGCGGCTTACATTCGGGGACGGCTCCCTACGAGCAGTACTTC. It specifies CASGLHSGTAPYEQYF.

With respect to this clonotype: At one boundary the junction diverges from the germline segment, which might be a read error. The rearrangement joins TRBV6-1 to TRBJ1-1; possible D gene TRBD1, 6 bases. The CDR3 is 14 amino acids. Germline values: CDR1 MNHNS, CDR2 SASEGT. The DNA of the CDR3 is TGTGCCAGCGGAAAGGGGGTCGAGGTAACTGGAGCTTTCTTT. Residues: CASGKGVEVTGAFF.

This chain connects TRBV25-1 to TRBJ2-7; a possible D gene is TRBD2 (5 bases). Deletions cut 4 bases from V and 3 bases from J, with 7 bases between. Germline CDR1 MGHDK, CDR2 SYGVNS. The CDR3 is 12 amino acids. CDR3 sequence: CASSVDCYEQYF. DNA for the CDR3: TGTGCCAGCAGTGTGGACTGCTACGAGCAGTACTTC.

The V call is TRBV7-9, the J call TRBJ2-3; maybe TRBD2 (5 bases). Germline lookup yields CDR1 SEHNR and CDR2 FQNEAQ (reference sequence). This CDR3 has 15 amino acids. Trimming left V 0 bases short and J 3 bases short, with 10 bases between. The CDR3 nucleotides read TGTGCCAGCAGCTTAGCGAGAAGCGGAACAGATACGCAGTATTTT. Protein sequence: CASSLARSGTDTQYF.

The chain joins TRBV6-2 or TRBV6-3 to TRBJ2-5, with TRBD2 matching over 7 bases. The closer fit of TRBJ2-1 to the DNA end suggests the J call may be wrong. The length of the CDR3 is 14 residues. Germline-derived CDR1 and CDR2 are MNHEY and SVGEGT. CDR3 loop: CASTLALWKETQFF. CDR3 in DNA: TGTGCCAGCACACTAGCGCTTTGGAAAGAGACCCAGTTCTTC.